The next 20 T cell receptor beta chains were all read from a single sample in a study of control samples from healthy donors and cancer patients. TCRdb's table, derived via immunoSEQ multiplex PCR, lists solely in-frame clones and lacks some. The data contain fewer than 110,000 clones, 80% to 90% of them singletons. Specimen: PBMCs. Receptors originate from a man between 60 and 75 years old with lung cancer.

The chain is built from TRBV23-1 and TRBJ1-5; D is perhaps TRBD1 (5 bases). TRBV23-1 is annotated as an ORF whose role is uncertain. Trimming pared 1 base from V and 1 base from J, leaving 8 bases between. The CDR3 consists of 15 residues. The CDR3 nucleotides read TGCGCCAGCAGTCAATGGGGGGGGAGCAATCAGCCCCAGCATTTT. This codes for CASSQWGGSNQPQHF.

In this sample, this clone turned up once. The chain combines TRBV5-4 with TRBJ2-3; D is unresolved. The length of the CDR3 is 15 residues. The germline V gene encodes CDR1 SGHNT and CDR2 YYREEE (reference sequence). Between the trimmed V and J ends, which lost 4 bases and 2 bases, there was a span of 14 bases. The CDR3 protein is CASSPQKTNTDTQYF. The CDR3 nucleotides are TGTGCCAGCAGCCCCCAGAAGACCAACACAGATACGCAGTATTTT.

V and J are TRBV20-1 and TRBJ2-1, with TRBD1 identical over 10 bases. The germline CDR1 and CDR2 sequences are DFQATT and SNEGSKA (reference sequence). The trim removed 3 bases at V and 8 bases at J, leaving 10 bases unmatched. The CDR3 loop spans 15 amino acids. The CDR3 loop reads CSASSTETGGDEQFF. DNA for the CDR3: TGCAGTGCTAGTTCTACCGAGACAGGGGGCGATGAGCAGTTCTTC.

The rearrangement uses TRBV7-6 and TRBJ2-2, with D maybe TRBD1 (5 bases). CDR3 length: 15 residues. CDR1 SGHVS and CDR2 FNYEAQ come from the germline V gene. Deletions cut 5 bases from V and 0 bases from J, with 10 bases between. CDR3 sequence (DNA): TGTGCCAGCAGCCAGGGTAGTTCGAACACCGGGGAGCTGTTTTTT. The encoded protein is CASSQGSSNTGELFF.

The gene calls are TRBV6-2 or TRBV6-3 and TRBJ2-3, with a tentative D call TRBD2 (7 bases). The CDR3 is 15 residues long. Germline loops: CDR1 MNHEY, CDR2 SVGEGT. V gave up 2 bases and J gave up 2 bases, with 11 bases separating them. The CDR3 sequence: CASSYGEGDTDTQYF. CDR3 bases: TGTGCCAGCAGTTACGGGGAGGGGGACACAGATACGCAGTATTTT.

This chain connects TRBV4-1 to TRBJ1-6; D ambiguous. The CDR3 totals 16 residues. V lost 0 bases to trimming and J lost 7 bases, with 13 bases between them. Germline V gene lookup returns CDR1 MGHRA and CDR2 YSYEKL. The CDR3 sequence is CASSQDWQAENSPLHF. CDR3 DNA sequence: TGCGCCAGCAGCCAAGATTGGCAGGCAGAGAATTCACCCCTCCACTTT.

The V and J genes are TRBV6-6 and TRBJ1-4; 8 bases fit TRBD1. The V and J ends lost 2 bases and 6 bases, in that order; junction bases with no gene match: 8. Germline V gene sequence: CDR1 MNHNY, CDR2 SVGAGI (reference sequence). The CDR3 is 16 amino acids. CDR3 in amino acids: CASSYARTGNDEKLFF. As DNA, the CDR3 is TGTGCCAGCAGTTACGCCCGGACAGGGAATGATGAAAAACTGTTTTTT.

The chain links TRBV27 to TRBJ1-4; no clear D gene. The germline gives CDR1 MNHEY, CDR2 SMNVEV (reference sequence). Trimming cost V 5 bases and J 2 bases, with 18 bases left between them. This CDR3 is 17 amino acids long. This CDR3 reads CASSLYPPGYTNEKLFF. CDR3 sequence (DNA): TGTGCCAGCAGTCTTTATCCGCCGGGGTATACTAATGAAAAACTGTTTTTT.

In DNA, the CDR3 is TGTGCCACCAGCAGCCGTGGGACAGGCAACTTGAACACTGAAGCTTTCTTT. It translates to CATSSRGTGNLNTEAFF. The chain joins TRBV15 to TRBJ1-1; 8 bases fit TRBD1. V dropped 3 bases and J dropped 0; count of bases not matched to a gene: 9. There are 17 residues in the CDR3. Germline CDR1 is LNHNV and CDR2 is YYDKDF (reference sequence).

The J gene is TRBJ1-1, the V gene TRBV10-1; D unresolved. The CDR3 is made up of 14 amino acids. V was cut by 4 bases and J by 8 bases, with 17 bases left in between. CDR1 is WNHNN, CDR2 SYGVQD, per germline (reference sequence). The CDR3, as DNA: TGCGCCAGCAGTGCAGGTGGTTTGTCCAGGGAAGCTTTCTTT. Protein sequence: CASSAGGLSREAFF.

The chain carries TRBV6-4 and TRBJ1-3; tentatively, D is TRBD1 (6 bases). The CDR3 sequence is 18 residues long. V was cut by 2 bases and J by 0 bases, with 17 bases left in between. Per germline, CDR1 MRHNA and CDR2 SNTAGT. The DNA for the CDR3 is TGTGCCAGCAGTGACCCCCGGGGCAGGGGAATCTCTGGAAACACCATATATTTT. Translated, it gives CASSDPRGRGISGNTIYF.

The J gene is TRBJ1-1, the V gene TRBV5-1, with unresolved D. V was clipped by 0 bases and J by 1 base, with 4 bases between them. CDR1 is SGHRS and CDR2 is YFSETQ in the germline V gene. This CDR3 is 13 amino acids long. Here the CDR3 reads CASSLGGNTEAFF. For the CDR3, the DNA is TGCGCCAGCAGCTTGGGGGGGAACACTGAAGCTTTCTTT.

The CDR3 DNA reads TGTGCCAGCAGTCAAGGGACAGGCAGTAACTATGGCTACACCTTC. Its translation: CASSQGTGSNYGYTF. The rearrangement joins TRBV6-6 to TRBJ1-2; 8 nucleotides line up with TRBD1. The germline CDR1 and CDR2 sequences are MNHNY and SVGAGI (reference sequence). V dropped 5 bases and J dropped 1; count of bases not matched to a gene: 6. This CDR3 region has 15 residues.

This clone is classed as medium-sized. The chain couples TRBV4-1 to TRBJ1-4, with D unclear. Trimming took 1 base from V and 8 from J, leaving 5 bases between them. Germline V gene sequence: CDR1 MGHRA, CDR2 YSYEKL. This CDR3 is built from 12 residues. CDR3 region: CASSQAYEKLFF. The CDR3 region has the DNA TGCGCCAGCAGCCAAGCGTACGAAAAACTGTTTTTT.

The V and J genes are TRBV6-6 and TRBJ1-5, with TRBD1 identical over 10 bases. This CDR3 has 15 amino acids. Per the germline V gene, CDR1 is MNHNY and CDR2 is SVGAGI (reference sequence). Germline trimming cut 5 bases from V and 6 bases from J; bases unmatched to any gene: 7. CDR3 protein: CASSAPGQGFQPQHF. The CDR3 DNA reads as TGTGCCAGCAGTGCACCGGGACAGGGGTTTCAGCCCCAGCATTTT.

V is TRBV18 and J is TRBJ2-3; a weak D match, TRBD2 (6 bases). Looked up from germline, CDR1 is KGHSH and CDR2 is LQKENI. The germline V and J ends were trimmed by 2 bases and 8 bases, with 17 bases remaining between them. This CDR3 spans 15 amino acids. The CDR3 DNA reads as TGTGCCAGCTCACCAGACATGGGAGGAGTAACTACGCAGTATTTT. This gives the protein CASSPDMGGVTTQYF.

The rearrangement links TRBV7-9 to TRBJ2-7; 11 positions match TRBD2. This CDR3 spans 15 amino acids. The trim removed 3 bases at V and 5 bases at J, leaving 6 bases unmatched. The germline CDR1 and CDR2 sequences are SEHNR and FQNEAQ (reference sequence). In DNA form, the CDR3 reads TGTGCCAGCAGCTTGTGGCTAGCGGGGGGACACGAGCAGTACGTC. Translation: CASSLWLAGGHEQYV.

The V and J genes are TRBV20-1 and TRBJ1-3, with a weak D call TRBD1 (5 bases). V lost 3 bases and J lost 4, with 16 bases in between. Germline lookup yields CDR1 DFQATT and CDR2 SNEGSKA (reference sequence). The CDR3 covers 15 residues. CDR3 sequence: CSASFDRDFGNTIYF. For the CDR3, the DNA is TGCAGTGCTAGTTTTGACCGGGACTTCGGAAACACCATATATTTT.

The chain links TRBV9 to TRBJ1-6; 8 bases are shared with TRBD1. CDR3 length: 16 residues. From germline, CDR1 is SGDLS and CDR2 YYNGEE. The ends lost 5 bases at V and 7 bases at J; junction bases unmatched: 11. This CDR3 is CASRDETGAGNSPLHF. Here the CDR3 DNA reads TGTGCCAGCAGGGACGAGACAGGGGCGGGCAATTCACCCCTCCACTTT. Full variable domain (rest looked up from reference TRBV9 and TRBJ1-6): DSGVTQTPKHLITATGQRVTLRCSPRSGDLSVYWYQQSLDQGLQFLIQYYNGEERAKGNILERFSAQQFPDLHSELNLSSLELGDSALYFCASRDETGAGNSPLHFGNGTRLTVT.

The chain has TRBV5-4 and TRBJ1-1; D is possibly TRBD1 (5 bases). Between the trimmed V and J ends, which lost 4 bases and 3 bases, there was a span of 16 bases. This CDR3 spans 15 amino acids. Germline V gene data show CDR1 as SGHNT and CDR2 as YYREEE (reference sequence). The CDR3 DNA is TGTGCCAGCAGCCTAGCCGGGGCCCGAGACACTGAAGCTTTCTTT. Its translation: CASSLAGARDTEAFF.